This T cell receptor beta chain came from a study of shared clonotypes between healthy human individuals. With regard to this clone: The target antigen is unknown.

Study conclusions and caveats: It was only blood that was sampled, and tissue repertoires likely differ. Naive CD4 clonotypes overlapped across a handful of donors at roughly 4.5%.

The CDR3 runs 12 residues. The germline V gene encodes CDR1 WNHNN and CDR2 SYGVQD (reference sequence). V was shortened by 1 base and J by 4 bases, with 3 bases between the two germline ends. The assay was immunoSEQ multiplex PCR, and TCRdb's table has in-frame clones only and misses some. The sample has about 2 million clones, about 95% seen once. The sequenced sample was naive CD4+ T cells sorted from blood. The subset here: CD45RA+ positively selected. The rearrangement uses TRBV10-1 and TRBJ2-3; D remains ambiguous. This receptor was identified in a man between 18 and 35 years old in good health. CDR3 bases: TGCGCCAGCAGTGAGTTCCCAGATACGCAGTATTTT. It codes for CASSEFPDTQYF.